Here is one TCR beta chain with its context. Its antigen remains unknown. This sample was included in a study of shared clonotypes between healthy human individuals. Whole-study findings and limits: At large depth, rarefaction still showed sorted-subset sequencing to be incomplete.

Repertoires were generated with immunoSEQ multiplex PCR, while TCRdb's copy carries only in-frame clones and drops some. Of 2 million to 3 million clones in the sample, roughly 93% were seen once. The sequencing input was naive CD4+ T cells from PBMCs. The subset: CD45RA+ positively selected. The clonotype comes from a man in his late teens or twenties in good health. Some clones in this sample may be carry-over from other donors' samples.

CDR3 loop: CASSLRDSPAETQYF. CDR3 nucleotide sequence: TGTGCCAGCAGCTTAAGGGACTCCCCTGCGGAGACCCAGTACTTC. V usage is TRBV7-2 and J usage is TRBJ2-5; a weak D match, TRBD2 (6 bases). CDR1 SGHTA and CDR2 FQGNSA come from the germline V gene. V was pared by 2 bases and J by 5 bases, with 15 bases between. The CDR3 loop spans 15 amino acids.